The 18 T cell receptor beta chains in this list originate from one sample, sequenced in a study of blood T cell repertoires in COVID-19 (dated by TCRdb to 2020 to 2021). Library generation was performed with the immunoSEQ multiplex PCR assay. The immuneACCESS repertoire file appears here via TCRdb, limited to in-frame rearrangements. These files lack a portion of the clones; in checked studies, under half of the deficit traces to unresolved V genes, and the cause of the others is not known. The sample table records approximately 250,000 clones; about 87% of these occur just once. Of the sample, more than 8.5% is held by the ten largest clones. Sequencing was performed on peripheral blood. The source of these receptors is a woman in her 70s with COVID-19, enrolled during active disease.

The CDR3 loop reads CASRGTGGPNSPLHF. In DNA form, the CDR3 reads TGTGCCAGCAGAGGGACAGGGGGTCCGAATTCACCCCTCCACTTT. This rearrangement joins TRBV6-5 to TRBJ1-6, with TRBD1 identical over 11 bases. V was pared by 6 bases and J by 7 bases, with 5 bases of the junction left unmatched. Looked up from germline, CDR1 is MNHEY and CDR2 is SVGAGI. The CDR3 spans 15 residues.

The chain recombines TRBV28 with TRBJ1-2; D is unclear. Trimming shortened V by 2 bases and J by 5 bases, and 6 bases separated the two germline ends. The germline gives CDR1 MDHEN, CDR2 SYDVKM. This CDR3 is built from 12 residues. The CDR3: CASSLQIYGYTF. The CDR3 DNA reads as TGTGCCAGCAGTTTACAGATATATGGCTACACCTTC.

The V and J genes are TRBV12-5 and TRBJ2-2, with 9 bases identical to TRBD1. Germline lookup yields CDR1 LGHNT and CDR2 FRNRAP. This CDR3 has 14 amino acids. The ends lost 6 bases at V and 4 bases at J; junction bases unmatched: 3. CDR3 coding DNA: TGTGCTAGTGGACAGGGGGCGCTCACCGGGGAGCTGTTTTTT. Translation gives CASGQGALTGELFF. Based on the CDR3 plus reference TRBV12-5 and TRBJ2-2, the full variable domain is DARVTQTPRHKVTEMGQEVTMRCQPILGHNTVFWYRQTMMQGLELLAYFRNRAPLDDSGMPKDRFSAEMPDATLATLKIQPSEPRDSAVYFCASGQGALTGELFFGEGSRLTVL.

The rearrangement links TRBV7-3 to TRBJ2-1; 8 nucleotides agree with TRBD2. The CDR3 is 16 amino acids. Germline V gene data show CDR1 as SGHTA and CDR2 as FQGTGA. Unmatched junction bases numbered 9, after V lost 5 bases and J lost 3 bases. CDR3 bases: TGTGCCAGCAGCCGCAGCTTAGGGACTAGCTACAATGAGCAGTTCTTC. Translating it yields CASSRSLGTSYNEQFF.

The chain employs TRBV30 and TRBJ1-4; D might be TRBD1 (6 bases). V shed 4 bases and J shed 3 bases, with 12 bases lying between them. There are 14 residues in the CDR3. The germline CDR1 and CDR2 sequences are GTSNPN and SVGIG (reference sequence). The CDR3 reads CAWNLGQPNEKLFF. The CDR3 nucleotides are TGTGCCTGGAATCTCGGACAGCCTAATGAAAAACTGTTTTTT.

In this sample, this clone turned up a few times. This chain joins TRBV28 and TRBJ1-2; tentative D call: TRBD1 (5 bases). The CDR3 length is 14 residues. V was clipped by 6 bases and J by 0 bases, with 11 bases between them. Germline CDR1 reads MDHEN; CDR2 reads SYDVKM. The CDR3 coding sequence is TGTGCCAGCAGAGAGGCGGGGCCTAACTATGGCTACACCTTC. Encoded protein: CASREAGPNYGYTF.

The chain is built from TRBV2 and TRBJ2-1, with 11 nucleotides matching TRBD2. V lost 4 bases to trimming and J lost 8 bases; unmatched junction nucleotides: 7. Per germline, CDR1 SNHLY and CDR2 FYNNEI. The CDR3 has 15 residues. CDR3 sequence: CASSALAGVAHEQFF. In nucleotides, the CDR3 is TGTGCCAGCAGTGCACTAGCGGGAGTGGCCCATGAGCAGTTCTTC.

The J gene is TRBJ2-1, the V gene TRBV5-1; D may be TRBD2 (6 bases). V shed 7 bases and J shed 8 bases, with 25 bases lying between them. CDR3 length: 16 amino acids. Germline V gives CDR1 SGHRS, CDR2 YFSETQ. The CDR3: CASVSGAGSSWDEQFF. CDR3 nucleotide sequence: TGCGCCAGCGTATCTGGGGCCGGGAGTTCGTGGGATGAGCAGTTCTTC.

The genes are TRBV5-1 and TRBJ2-5; the D gene is possibly TRBD1 (5 bases). The CDR3 has 15 amino acids. V was clipped by 1 base and J by 5 bases, with 15 bases between them. The germline V gene encodes CDR1 SGHRS and CDR2 YFSETQ. For the CDR3, the DNA is TGCGCCAGCAGCTTGCCTGGGGTAGGGGCCGAGACCCAGTACTTC. Amino acid sequence: CASSLPGVGAETQYF.

V usage is TRBV19 and J usage is TRBJ2-3; 14 nucleotides match TRBD2. Germline trimming cut 5 bases from V and 4 bases from J; bases unmatched to any gene: 11. Germline CDR1 is LNHDA and CDR2 is SQIVND (reference sequence). This CDR3 has 18 residues. The CDR3 DNA reads TGTGCCAGTAGTGTTCAGGGAGGACTAGCGGGAGGTTCAGATACGCAGTATTTT. Its protein is CASSVQGGLAGGSDTQYF.

This sequence joins TRBV30 and TRBJ1-6, with TRBD1 identical over 7 bases. With V trimmed by 4 bases and J by 4 bases, 4 bases remained unmatched. The CDR3 totals 14 residues. Germline assignment: CDR1 GTSNPN and CDR2 SVGIG (reference sequence). Here the CDR3 reads CAWMRGQYNSPLHF. The CDR3 region has the DNA TGTGCCTGGATGAGGGGACAGTATAATTCACCCCTCCACTTT.

The gene calls are TRBV7-2 and TRBJ2-1; perhaps TRBD2 as D (5 bases). CDR1 is SGHTA and CDR2 is FQGNSA in the germline V gene. There are 16 residues in the CDR3. V lost 1 base to trimming and J lost 2 bases, with 12 bases between them. CDR3 region: CASSLDASGTYNEQFF. The DNA of the CDR3 is TGTGCCAGCAGCTTAGATGCCAGCGGAACCTACAATGAGCAGTTCTTC.

J is TRBJ2-3 and V is TRBV14; tentatively, D is TRBD2 (6 bases). Germline loops: CDR1 SGHDN, CDR2 FVKESK. Trimming left V 4 bases short and J 12 bases short, with 14 bases between. The CDR3 has 12 amino acids. CDR3 sequence reads: CASSPKGRRQYF. CDR3 nucleotides: TGTGCCAGCAGCCCCAAAGGGAGGCGTCAGTATTTT.

The chain has TRBV9 and TRBJ1-2, with 9 nucleotides matching TRBD1. Per the germline V gene, CDR1 is SGDLS and CDR2 is YYNGEE. The J segment lost 0 bases and the V segment lost 4 bases, leaving 10 bases of the junction unmatched. The CDR3 spans 17 residues. CDR3 DNA sequence: TGTGCCAGCAGCCCCGGACAGGGGATTATCTCTAACTATGGCTACACCTTC. Its translation: CASSPGQGIISNYGYTF.

As for this clone: The sample contains more than one DNA sequence encoding this CDR3. J is TRBJ1-4 and V is TRBV5-1; D not certain. V lost 0 bases and J lost 4, with 4 bases in between. Germline V CDR1 and CDR2: SGHRS, YFSETQ. CDR3 length: 13 residues. Written as DNA, the CDR3 is TGCGCCAGCAGCTTGGCGGGTAATGAAAAACTGTTTTTT. Protein sequence: CASSLAGNEKLFF.

The rearrangement uses TRBV7-2 and TRBJ2-1; D gene uncertain. Trimming removed 4 bases from V and 8 bases from J, with 15 bases in between. The CDR3 totals 14 residues. The germline V gene encodes CDR1 SGHTA and CDR2 FQGNSA. The DNA for the CDR3 is TGTGCCAGCAGCTCTCACCCGGAGCAAGATGAGCAGTTCTTC. It specifies CASSSHPEQDEQFF.

DNA for the CDR3: TGTGCCAGCAGTGAATTACAGCTTGGAAAAGAGACCCAGTACTTC. Protein sequence: CASSELQLGKETQYF. This chain uses TRBV6-1 with TRBJ2-5; no clear D gene. Looked up from germline, CDR1 is MNHNS and CDR2 is SASEGT. The V end was cut by 2 bases, the J end by 3 bases, with 13 bases between. The CDR3 has 15 residues.

The chain joins TRBV5-1 to TRBJ1-2; D is unresolved. Germline V gene sequence: CDR1 SGHRS, CDR2 YFSETQ. The CDR3 covers 12 residues. Trimming pared 1 base from V and 6 bases from J, leaving 7 bases between. CDR3 in DNA: TGCGCCAGCAGCTTGTTTGCGGATGGCTACACCTTC. Its translation is CASSLFADGYTF. Full variable domain (outside the CDR3, taken from reference TRBV5-1 and TRBJ1-2): KAGVTQTPRYLIKTRGQQVTLSCSPISGHRSVSWYQQTPGQGLQFLFEYFSETQRNKGNFPGRFSGRQFSNSRSEMNVSTLELGDSALYLCASSLFADGYTFGSGTRLTVV.